The 29 T cell receptor beta chains reported below all come from one sample, sequenced in a study of blood T cell repertoires in COVID-19. Sequencing was performed with immunoSEQ multiplex PCR; in TCRdb, only in-frame clones are kept and a portion is missing. The sample includes fewer than 60,000 clones, roughly 90% seen only once; the top ten take almost 4%. Source material: peripheral blood. The receptors shown here come from a human donor in a cohort sampled during active COVID-19.

This chain connects TRBV2 to TRBJ1-5; weak D call: TRBD1 (6 bases). The V and J ends lost 6 bases and 6 bases respectively, with 15 bases between them. The germline V gene encodes CDR1 SNHLY and CDR2 FYNNEI. The CDR3 spans 14 residues. Written as DNA, the CDR3 is TGTGCCAGCAGAGGGGGACCGCGGGCTCAGCCCCAGCATTTT. This sequence encodes CASRGGPRAQPQHF.

This chain joins TRBV9 and TRBJ2-3; TRBD2 matches 7 bases. The trim removed 0 bases at V and 5 bases at J, leaving 6 bases unmatched. The germline V gene encodes CDR1 SGDLS and CDR2 YYNGEE. The CDR3 consists of 15 residues. CDR3 region: CASSVAAGDIDTQYF. CDR3 DNA: TGTGCCAGCAGCGTAGCCGCGGGAGATATAGATACGCAGTATTTT.

This clone was observed once. The chain joins TRBV27 to TRBJ1-6; TRBD1 aligns across 7 bases. The trim removed 8 bases at V and 7 bases at J, leaving 8 bases unmatched. Germline values: CDR1 MNHEY, CDR2 SMNVEV (reference sequence). The CDR3 has 14 amino acids. Here the CDR3 DNA reads TGTGCCAGCCGGGACAGCATGGGGAATTCACCCCTCCACTTT. Translated: CASRDSMGNSPLHF.

The chain is built from TRBV29-1 and TRBJ1-4; D is ambiguous. Between the trimmed V and J ends, which lost 4 bases and 2 bases, there was a span of 8 bases. This CDR3 is built from 13 residues. CDR1 SQVTM and CDR2 ANQGSEA come from the germline V gene. CDR3 in DNA: TGCAGCGTTGGGGCGGGGACTAATGAAAAACTGTTTTTT. It translates to CSVGAGTNEKLFF.

V and J are TRBV5-1 and TRBJ2-3, with D perhaps TRBD2 (6 bases). V was cut by 4 bases and J by 0 bases, with 9 bases left in between. Germline V lookup: CDR1 SGHRS, CDR2 YFSETQ. The length of the CDR3 is 14 residues. The CDR3: CASSLGTSTDTQYF. CDR3 DNA: TGCGCCAGCAGCCTCGGGACTAGCACAGATACGCAGTATTTT.

In regard to this clone: This CDR3 is also generated by other DNA sequences in the sample. The V and J genes are TRBV5-1 and TRBJ1-4, with D possibly TRBD1 on 6 matching bases. The germline CDR1 and CDR2 sequences are SGHRS and YFSETQ. The CDR3 spans 15 residues. V lost 1 base to trimming and J lost 0 bases, with 7 bases between them. The CDR3 sequence is CASSLTGTTNEKLFF. The CDR3 DNA reads TGCGCCAGCAGCTTGACAGGGACAACTAATGAAAAACTGTTTTTT.

The chain uses TRBV7-8 and TRBJ1-2; a weak D match, TRBD1 (5 bases). Trimming cost V 1 base and J 8 bases, with 17 bases left between them. This CDR3 is 15 amino acids long. Germline CDR1 is SGHVS and CDR2 is FQNEAQ. The CDR3 nucleotides are TGTGCCAGCAGCTTAGACAGGCACTATTACGGAGGCTACACCTTC. Translated, it gives CASSLDRHYYGGYTF.

CDR3 nucleotide sequence: TGTGCCAGTAGCTCCCGAGGCTCCTACAATGAGCAGTTCTTC. It is translated as CASSSRGSYNEQFF. The rearrangement joins TRBV19 to TRBJ2-1; D unresolved. Germline CDR1 is LNHDA and CDR2 is SQIVND (reference sequence). V dropped 6 bases and J dropped 0 bases, with 9 bases sitting between them. This CDR3 has 14 amino acids.

In its sample, this clone was seen once. The V gene is TRBV28, the J gene TRBJ2-2; the match to TRBD2 covers 8 bases. This CDR3 has 15 amino acids. The trim removed 2 bases at V and 7 bases at J, leaving 6 bases unmatched. Germline V lookup: CDR1 MDHEN, CDR2 SYDVKM. CDR3 region: CASSLAGGFGGELFF. CDR3 sequence (DNA): TGTGCCAGCAGTTTAGCGGGAGGCTTCGGCGGGGAGCTGTTTTTT.

J is TRBJ2-7 and V is TRBV4-1; D is possibly TRBD1 (10 bases). The V end lost 4 bases, the J end lost 4 bases, and 23 bases lay between the germline ends. Germline assignment: CDR1 MGHRA and CDR2 YSYEKL. The CDR3 contains 17 residues. The CDR3 spells CASSRDRGIAGAYEQYF. Here the CDR3 DNA reads TGCGCCAGCAGCCGGGACAGGGGAATAGCGGGAGCATACGAGCAGTACTTC.

The rearrangement uses TRBV10-1 and TRBJ1-1; tentative D call: TRBD1 (5 bases). The V end lost 6 bases, the J end lost 2 bases, and 13 bases lay between the germline ends. This CDR3 has 14 residues. Germline V gene data show CDR1 as WNHNN and CDR2 as SYGVQD (reference sequence). CDR3 in amino acids: CASRRYRPNTEAFF. The DNA for the CDR3 is TGCGCCAGCAGGCGTTACAGGCCAAACACTGAAGCTTTCTTT.

The gene calls are TRBV10-3 and TRBJ2-7; maybe TRBD2 (6 bases). V gave up 4 bases and J gave up 6 bases, with 13 bases separating them. Germline values: CDR1 ENHRY, CDR2 SYGVKD. The CDR3 extends over 13 amino acids. CDR3 in amino acids: CAISGGDLSEQYF. In DNA, the CDR3 is TGTGCCATCAGTGGTGGGGACTTGAGCGAGCAGTACTTC.

V is TRBV27 and J is TRBJ1-2; D gene unclear. Trimming removed 0 bases at V and 1 base at J, with 9 bases between. Germline values: CDR1 MNHEY, CDR2 SMNVEV (reference sequence). There are 15 residues in the CDR3. CDR3 nucleotide sequence: TGTGCCAGCAGTTTATCAGCGGGGTTTAACTATGGCTACACCTTC. Translating it yields CASSLSAGFNYGYTF.

This clone was recorded a few times. The J gene is TRBJ2-1, the V gene TRBV4-1, with D maybe TRBD2 (6 bases). Germline values: CDR1 MGHRA, CDR2 YSYEKL. V lost 5 bases, J lost 4 bases, and 15 bases lay in between. CDR3 length: 15 amino acids. The CDR3 DNA reads as TGCGCCAGCAGCTCGCTACGGGGGTCATACAATGAGCAGTTCTTC. Translation gives CASSSLRGSYNEQFF.

The chain combines TRBV3-1 (or the pseudogene TRBV3-2) with TRBJ1-5; D ambiguous. Germline V lookup: CDR1 LGHDT, CDR2 YNNKEL (reference sequence). This CDR3 contains 15 residues. V lost 1 base and J lost 0, with 7 bases in between. The CDR3 protein is CASSQGQNSNQPQHF. CDR3 nucleotide sequence: TGTGCCAGCAGCCAAGGTCAGAATAGCAATCAGCCCCAGCATTTT.

The chain links TRBV3-1 (or the pseudogene TRBV3-2) to TRBJ1-4, with D tentatively TRBD1 (6 bases). CDR1 is LGHDT, CDR2 YNNKEL, per germline (reference sequence). The CDR3 runs 14 residues. Trimming took 5 bases from V and 4 from J, leaving 11 bases between them. The CDR3 here is CASSTRTDNEKLFF. The CDR3 region has the DNA TGTGCCAGCAGCACCCGGACAGATAATGAAAAACTGTTTTTT.

The chain joins TRBV7-8 to TRBJ2-7, with 10 bases fitting TRBD1. Trimming cost V 6 bases and J 2 bases; bases outside gene matches: 4. This CDR3 contains 14 residues. Germline loops: CDR1 SGHVS, CDR2 FQNEAQ. CDR3 in amino acids: CASRVDRGPYEQYF. The CDR3 nucleotides read TGTGCCAGCAGGGTAGACAGGGGGCCCTACGAGCAGTACTTC.

This chain joins TRBV19 and TRBJ1-5; D is unclear. The V gene's germline CDR1 is LNHDA and CDR2 SQIVND (reference sequence). The V end was cut by 3 bases, the J end by 0 bases, with 9 bases between. CDR3 size: 15 residues. CDR3 sequence reads: CASSIGQNSNQPQHF. In DNA form, the CDR3 reads TGTGCCAGTAGTATTGGGCAGAATAGCAATCAGCCCCAGCATTTT.

The CDR3 spells CASSLSGSNTGELFF. The CDR3 bases are TGTGCCAGCAGCCTTAGCGGATCGAACACCGGGGAGCTGTTTTTT. The rearrangement joins TRBV9 to TRBJ2-2, with a tentative D call TRBD2 (6 bases). CDR1 SGDLS and CDR2 YYNGEE come from the germline V gene. The CDR3 is made up of 15 amino acids. V gave up 4 bases and J gave up 0 bases, with 10 bases separating them.

The chain couples TRBV20-1 to TRBJ2-7; D is unresolved. The CDR3 consists of 11 residues. Trimming took off 5 bases at V and 6 bases at J, with 11 bases between the two ends. Germline V gives CDR1 DFQATT, CDR2 SNEGSKA (reference sequence). The DNA for the CDR3 is TGCAGTGCTGCCCTAATCGGCGAGCAGTACTTC. This codes for CSAALIGEQYF.

V is TRBV29-1 and J is TRBJ2-3, with D tentatively TRBD2 (7 bases). Looked up from germline, CDR1 is SQVTM and CDR2 is ANQGSEA. Trimming stripped 8 bases from V and 4 bases from J, with 19 bases between. The CDR3 is made up of 14 amino acids. The CDR3 coding sequence is TGCAGCACCCGAGGGGGGAGGGCCCCAGATACGCAGTATTTT. It is translated as CSTRGGRAPDTQYF.

This clone has a single count. This chain links TRBV7-8 with TRBJ2-4; D possibly corresponds to TRBD2 (6 bases). Trimming removed 5 bases at V and 2 bases at J, with 10 bases between. Germline CDR1 and CDR2: SGHVS and FQNEAQ. The CDR3 is 14 residues long. The CDR3 region is CASSPGVTKNIQYF. CDR3 DNA sequence: TGTGCCAGCAGCCCGGGAGTAACCAAAAACATTCAGTACTTC.

The chain carries TRBV7-3 and TRBJ1-2, with 9 bases identical to TRBD1. There are 17 residues in the CDR3. V lost 5 bases and J lost 6; bases outside the gene matches: 16. Germline loops: CDR1 SGHTA, CDR2 FQGTGA. The CDR3 protein is CASSPPGQGGSGNGYTF. The CDR3 DNA follows: TGTGCCAGCAGCCCTCCGGGACAGGGTGGATCAGGCAATGGCTACACCTTC.

The chain combines TRBV5-1 with TRBJ2-3; D might be TRBD2 (6 bases). Germline CDR1 and CDR2: SGHRS and YFSETQ. Trimming left V 5 bases short and J 5 bases short, with 9 bases between. The CDR3 has 12 residues. This CDR3 reads CASRQEGDTQYF. CDR3 coding DNA: TGCGCCAGCAGACAGGAGGGAGATACGCAGTATTTT. The complete variable domain, with remaining parts taken from reference TRBV5-1 and TRBJ2-3, reads KAGVTQTPRYLIKTRGQQVTLSCSPISGHRSVSWYQQTPGQGLQFLFEYFSETQRNKGNFPGRFSGRQFSNSRSEMNVSTLELGDSALYLCASRQEGDTQYFGPGTRLTVL.

The chain has TRBV7-9 and TRBJ2-7; 14 nucleotides align to TRBD2. With 5 bases clipped from V and 3 bases from J, the junction kept 3 bases outside the gene matches. The CDR3 is 15 amino acids. Germline assignment: CDR1 SEHNR and CDR2 FQNEAQ (reference sequence). The CDR3, as DNA: TGTGCCAGCAGCACCGGGACTAGCGGGAGCTACGAGCAGTACTTC. As protein: CASSTGTSGSYEQYF.

The chain is built from TRBV19 and TRBJ2-5; 8 nucleotides line up with TRBD2. CDR1 is LNHDA and CDR2 is SQIVND in the germline V gene (reference sequence). J gave up 3 bases and V 3 bases, and 3 bases lay outside the gene matches. The CDR3 is 14 residues long. The CDR3 coding sequence is TGTGCCAGTAGTATCGAACTAGCGGAAGAGACCCAGTACTTC. It codes for CASSIELAEETQYF.

The chain joins TRBV4-1 to TRBJ1-2, with D possibly matching TRBD1 (6 bases). V was shortened by 1 base and J by 4 bases, with 13 bases between the two germline ends. The CDR3 is made up of 15 amino acids. Germline V gene lookup returns CDR1 MGHRA and CDR2 YSYEKL. DNA of the CDR3: TGCGCCAGCAGCCAAGGCCGATCAGGGGTCTATGGCTACACCTTC. It yields the protein CASSQGRSGVYGYTF.

The V and J genes are TRBV19 and TRBJ2-2, with D possibly matching TRBD2 (6 bases). V lost 4 bases and J lost 4, with 16 bases in between. This CDR3 has 16 amino acids. Germline-derived CDR1 and CDR2 are LNHDA and SQIVND (reference sequence). As DNA, the CDR3 is TGTGCCAGTAGTACGCGGGACGCCACGGGCACCGGGGAGCTGTTTTTT. Protein: CASSTRDATGTGELFF.

The chain uses TRBV14 and TRBJ1-1, with 7 bases aligning to TRBD1. In germline, CDR1 is SGHDN, CDR2 FVKESK. The CDR3 loop spans 15 amino acids. J lost 5 bases, V lost 2 bases, and 8 bases had no gene match. CDR3 coding DNA: TGTGCCAGCAGCCAAACTCGGACAGGTTGGACTGAAGCTTTCTTT. This encodes CASSQTRTGWTEAFF.